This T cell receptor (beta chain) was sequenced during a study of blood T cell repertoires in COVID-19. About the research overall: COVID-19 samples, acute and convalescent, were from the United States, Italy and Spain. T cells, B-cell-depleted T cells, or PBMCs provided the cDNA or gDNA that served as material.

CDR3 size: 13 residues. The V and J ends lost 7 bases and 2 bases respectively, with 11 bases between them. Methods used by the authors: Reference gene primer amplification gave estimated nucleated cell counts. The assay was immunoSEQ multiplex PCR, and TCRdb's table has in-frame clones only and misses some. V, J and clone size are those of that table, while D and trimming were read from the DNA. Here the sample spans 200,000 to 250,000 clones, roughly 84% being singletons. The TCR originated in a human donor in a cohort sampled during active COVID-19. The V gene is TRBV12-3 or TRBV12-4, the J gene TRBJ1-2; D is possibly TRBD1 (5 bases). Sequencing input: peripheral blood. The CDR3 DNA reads TGTGCCAGCAAGGCCCGGACAAACTATGGCTACACCTTC. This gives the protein CASKARTNYGYTF.